One sample yielded the 18 T cell receptor beta chains listed below, sequenced in a study of cytomegalovirus exposure and HLA in healthy donors. Measured with immunoSEQ multiplex PCR; TCRdb has only the in-frame clones, and not every one. Among about 130,000 clones listed, 75% to 90% were seen once. Material for sequencing was PBMCs. The source is a woman aged 30 to 39 in good health and CMV-seropositive.

J is TRBJ2-2 and V is TRBV5-1; D is uncertain. Trimming cost V 0 bases and J 3 bases, with 6 bases left between them. Per germline, CDR1 SGHRS and CDR2 YFSETQ. This CDR3 has 14 residues. The CDR3 nucleotides read TGCGCCAGCAGCTTGGATAGTCACACCGGGGAGCTGTTTTTT. Protein product: CASSLDSHTGELFF.

J is TRBJ2-7 and V is TRBV5-1, with D possibly being TRBD1 (5 bases). Looked up from germline, CDR1 is SGHRS and CDR2 is YFSETQ. Trimming stripped 3 bases from V and 3 bases from J, with 13 bases between. The CDR3 is made up of 14 amino acids. The CDR3 DNA follows: TGCGCCAGCAGCTACTCGACAGACCGCTACGAGCAGTACTTC. Translation gives CASSYSTDRYEQYF.

V usage is TRBV6-5 and J usage is TRBJ2-2, with D hard to call. Trimming shortened V by 5 bases and J by 2 bases, and 6 bases separated the two germline ends. The CDR3 extends over 13 amino acids. Germline V gene sequence: CDR1 MNHEY, CDR2 SVGAGI. CDR3 sequence: CASSTLNTGELFF. For the CDR3, the DNA is TGTGCCAGCAGTACCCTAAACACCGGGGAGCTGTTTTTT.

This clone was seen at least ten times. The chain carries TRBV5-6 and TRBJ2-1; D is perhaps TRBD2 (6 bases). The CDR3 covers 16 residues. Trimming shortened V by 2 bases and J by 0 bases, and 12 bases separated the two germline ends. Germline V lookup: CDR1 SGHDT, CDR2 YYEEEE. CDR3 in amino acids: CASSFQAGRSYNEQFF. In DNA form, the CDR3 reads TGTGCCAGCAGCTTCCAGGCGGGACGCTCCTACAATGAGCAGTTCTTC.

The V and J genes are TRBV9 and TRBJ2-1; D gene ambiguous. This CDR3 is built from 13 residues. Germline V gene data show CDR1 as SGDLS and CDR2 as YYNGEE. Deletions cut 0 bases from V and 8 bases from J, with 9 bases between. The CDR3 here is CASSVGGLDEQFF. CDR3 nucleotides: TGTGCCAGCAGCGTAGGTGGTCTAGATGAGCAGTTCTTC.

This sequence joins TRBV2 and TRBJ2-7; no clear D gene. Germline V gene data show CDR1 as SNHLY and CDR2 as FYNNEI. The V gene lost 3 bases and the J gene lost 3 bases, with 9 bases spanning the gap. The CDR3 contains 13 residues. The CDR3 nucleotides read TGTGCCAGCAGTGAGTTCTTGAGCTACGAGCAGTACTTC. Translation: CASSEFLSYEQYF.

The chain couples TRBV13 to TRBJ2-2; 14 positions match TRBD2. CDR1 PRHDT and CDR2 FYEKMQ come from the germline V gene (reference sequence). V was clipped by 5 bases and J by 3 bases; unmatched bases: 11. The length of the CDR3 is 19 residues. CDR3: CASSQNPGTSGRDTGELFF. CDR3 DNA: TGTGCCAGCAGCCAGAACCCCGGGACTAGCGGGAGAGACACCGGGGAGCTGTTTTTT.

The table lists this clone with a count of one. The V and J genes are TRBV7-9 and TRBJ2-2, with D possibly being TRBD1 (6 bases). Germline-derived CDR1 and CDR2 are SEHNR and FQNEAQ (reference sequence). V lost 6 bases and J 6 bases, leaving 17 bases between the germline ends. The length of the CDR3 is 15 residues. CDR3 residues: CASSSAGTSAGELFF. The DNA of the CDR3 is TGTGCCAGCAGTTCCGCCGGGACATCGGCCGGGGAGCTGTTTTTT.

The chain joins TRBV27 to TRBJ1-4, with D perhaps TRBD1 (6 bases). CDR3 size: 16 residues. Trimming left V 8 bases short and J 1 base short, with 17 bases between. Looked up from germline, CDR1 is MNHEY and CDR2 is SMNVEV (reference sequence). Written as DNA, the CDR3 is TGTGCCAGCCGGGCGTGGGGGCGAGGAACTAATGAAAAACTGTTTTTT. Its translation: CASRAWGRGTNEKLFF.

The chain carries TRBV5-1 and TRBJ2-1; TRBD2 agrees at 13 bases. V lost 2 bases to trimming and J lost 6 bases; unmatched junction nucleotides: 5. This CDR3 contains 16 residues. Germline assignment: CDR1 SGHRS and CDR2 YFSETQ. CDR3: CASSFGLAGAGNEQFF. DNA for the CDR3: TGCGCCAGCAGCTTCGGACTAGCGGGGGCCGGCAATGAGCAGTTCTTC.

J is TRBJ2-3 and V is TRBV5-1; TRBD2 might be the D (6 bases). V was trimmed by 0 bases and J by 4 bases, leaving 6 bases between them. The CDR3 consists of 13 residues. Germline-derived CDR1 and CDR2 are SGHRS and YFSETQ. Here the CDR3 reads CASSLGLADTQYF. The CDR3 nucleotides are TGCGCCAGCAGCTTGGGACTAGCAGATACGCAGTATTTT.

This chain joins TRBV29-1 and TRBJ2-5; 7 bases line up with TRBD1. Germline lookup yields CDR1 SQVTM and CDR2 ANQGSEA. This CDR3 is 13 amino acids long. V gave up 7 bases and J gave up 2 bases; unmatched junction bases: 7. The CDR3 region is CSAQQGPQETQYF. The CDR3 nucleotides are TGCAGCGCACAACAGGGGCCTCAAGAGACCCAGTACTTC.

This chain links TRBV15 with TRBJ1-2, with a possible D match to TRBD1 (5 bases). Germline V gene sequence: CDR1 LNHNV, CDR2 YYDKDF (reference sequence). Trimming left V 5 bases short and J 8 bases short, with 21 bases between. The CDR3 runs to 15 residues. The CDR3 region is CATSQLAGVAGGYTF. The CDR3 DNA sequence: TGTGCCACCAGCCAATTAGCGGGGGTTGCGGGGGGCTACACCTTC.

The rearrangement uses TRBV7-8 and TRBJ2-3; TRBD2 matches 8 bases. In germline, CDR1 is SGHVS, CDR2 FQNEAQ. This CDR3 has 17 amino acids. After removal of 2 bases from V and 1 base from J, the junction contained 8 bases not matched to a gene. In nucleotides, the CDR3 is TGTGCCAGCAGCTTATCCGGGGGGGCCTTAGGCACAGATACGCAGTATTTT. Encoded protein: CASSLSGGALGTDTQYF. The entire variable domain, with the rest obtained from reference TRBV7-8 and TRBJ2-3, is as follows: GAGVSQSPRYKVAKRGQDVALRCDPISGHVSLFWYQQALGQGPEFLTYFQNEAQLDKSGLPSDRFFAERPEGSVSTLKIQRTQQEDSAVYLCASSLSGGALGTDTQYFGPGTRLTVL.

This chain joins TRBV4-1 and TRBJ1-4, with 7 bases matching TRBD1. The V gene's germline CDR1 is MGHRA and CDR2 YSYEKL. The CDR3 is made up of 17 amino acids. Trimming at V came to 1 base and at J to 4 bases, leaving 9 bases not matched to a gene. CDR3 in amino acids: CASSQGGQQGRNEKLFF. In nucleotides, the CDR3 is TGCGCCAGCAGCCAAGGGGGTCAACAGGGGCGTAATGAAAAACTGTTTTTT.

This chain connects TRBV5-6 to TRBJ2-5, with 11 bases aligning to TRBD2. The J segment lost 5 bases and the V segment lost 6 bases, leaving 9 bases of the junction unmatched. CDR1 SGHDT and CDR2 YYEEEE come from the germline V gene. The CDR3 loop spans 15 amino acids. The CDR3 here is CASILAGGPLETQYF. The CDR3 DNA follows: TGTGCCAGCATCTTAGCGGGGGGGCCATTGGAGACCCAGTACTTC.

This chain joins TRBV27 and TRBJ2-1; possibly TRBD1 for D (6 bases). V lost 1 base and J lost 1, with 17 bases in between. Germline V gene data show CDR1 as MNHEY and CDR2 as SMNVEV (reference sequence). This CDR3 is built from 18 residues. CDR3 sequence: CASSLYVPQGPSYNEQFF. CDR3 nucleotides: TGTGCCAGCAGTTTATATGTCCCACAGGGCCCTTCCTACAATGAGCAGTTCTTC.

This chain's CDR3 is CASSLASSYYNEQFF. CDR3 DNA sequence: TGTGCCAGCAGTTTAGCTAGCAGCTACTACAATGAGCAGTTCTTC. The chain has TRBV27 and TRBJ2-1; a weak D match, TRBD2 (5 bases). The V and J ends lost 2 bases and 3 bases respectively, with 11 bases between them. The CDR3 covers 15 residues. CDR1 MNHEY and CDR2 SMNVEV come from the germline V gene (reference sequence).